This T cell receptor beta chain stems from a study of T cell repertoires in cytomegalovirus infection. Study summary: An indication of both CMV infection and matching HLA type came from public TCR beta signatures. General study results and limits: The cumulative frequency of public TCR beta families identified carriers of CMV plus the relevant HLA. The ex vivo response showed dominance by HLA-C-restricted CMV-specific TCR beta clonotypes.

In this sample, this clonotype turned up a few times. The antigen remains undetermined. Each CDR3 protein gets one entry after TCRdb re-called the reads with MiXCR. The sample carries around 130,000 distinct CDR3 sequences, about 24% recorded once. This sequence originates from a human donor in good health (CMV status not recorded). Some clones in this sample may be carry-over from other donors' samples. Specimen: PBMCs, sequenced either directly or after in vitro stimulation (not recorded which).

In DNA form, the CDR3 reads TGTGCCAGCTCCCGGGGCGCGGTTCCTGAAGCTTTCTTT. This gives the protein CASSRGAVPEAFF. V usage is TRBV28 and J usage is TRBJ1-1; weak D call: TRBD1 (5 bases). The CDR3 has 13 amino acids. Trimming removed 8 bases from V and 6 bases from J, with 16 bases in between. Looked up from germline, CDR1 is MDHEN and CDR2 is SYDVKM.